This T cell receptor (beta chain) was captured in a study of OX40 agonist ivuxolimab in advanced cancers. Germline-derived CDR1 and CDR2 are SGHVS and FNYEAQ. The V end lost 2 bases, the J end lost 5 bases, and 20 bases lay between the germline ends. The CDR3 runs to 17 residues. Sequenced by immunoSEQ multiplex PCR; TCRdb stores in-frame clones only, minus some. The sample lists roughly 60,000 clones; 70% to 90% were seen once. The starting material was CD4+ or CD8+ T cells sorted from blood, obtained in a trial of the OX40 agonist ivuxolimab. The rearrangement joins TRBV7-6 to TRBJ2-3; D unresolved. This TCR came from an adult with an advanced solid tumor such as melanoma, head and neck, liver or kidney cancer. The CDR3 DNA sequence: TGTGCCAGCAGCTTACAATATGGGAACCGCGTGGAAGATACGCAGTATTTT. It specifies CASSLQYGNRVEDTQYF.